Sequencing of this T cell receptor (beta chain) was carried out in a study of OX40 agonist ivuxolimab in advanced cancers. The study, taken as a whole, reports: Averaged across samples, CD8+ T cells carried more expanded clones than CD4+ did. Doses of 0.1 to 3.0 mg/kg were accompanied by clonal expansion of CD4+ and CD8+ blood T cells by week 6.

The CDR3 runs 14 residues. V lost 1 base, J lost 3 bases, and 8 bases lay in between. CDR1 is SGHTA, CDR2 FQGTGA, per germline. Produced via immunoSEQ multiplex PCR; TCRdb's table is partial and in-frame only. The data contain about 73,000 clones, roughly 85% of them singletons. As to this clone: Its antigen is still unknown.

This receptor was obtained from an adult with an advanced solid tumor such as melanoma, head and neck, liver or kidney cancer. This chain connects TRBV7-3 to TRBJ2-3; TRBD1 or TRBD2 may be the D gene (5 bases each). This material consisted of CD4+ or CD8+ T cells sorted from blood, taken in a trial of the OX40 agonist ivuxolimab. As DNA, the CDR3 is TGTGCCAGCAGCTTAATGGGGGTGACAGATACGCAGTATTTT. It is translated as CASSLMGVTDTQYF.